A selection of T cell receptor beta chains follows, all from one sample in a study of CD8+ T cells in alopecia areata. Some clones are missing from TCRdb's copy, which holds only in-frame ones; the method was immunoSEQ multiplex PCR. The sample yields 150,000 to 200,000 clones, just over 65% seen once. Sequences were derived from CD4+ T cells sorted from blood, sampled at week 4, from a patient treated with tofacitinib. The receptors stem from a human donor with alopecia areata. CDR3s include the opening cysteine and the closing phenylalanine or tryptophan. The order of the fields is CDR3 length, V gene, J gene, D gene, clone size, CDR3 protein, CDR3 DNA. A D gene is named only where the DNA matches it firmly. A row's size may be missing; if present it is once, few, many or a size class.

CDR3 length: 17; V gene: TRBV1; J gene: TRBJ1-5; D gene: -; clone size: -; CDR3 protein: CTSSQGGTGPNNQPQHF; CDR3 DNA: TGCACCAGCAGCCAAGGTGGGACAGGGCCTAACAATCAGCCCCAGCATTTT
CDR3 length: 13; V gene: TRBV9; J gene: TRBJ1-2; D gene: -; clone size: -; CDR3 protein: CASSVGRLRGYTF; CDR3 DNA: TGTGCCAGCAGCGTAGGGAGACTCCGGGGCTACACCTTC
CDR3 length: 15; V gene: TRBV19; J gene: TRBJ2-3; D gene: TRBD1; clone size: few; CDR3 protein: CASSPDRVRTDTQYF; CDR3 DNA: TGTGCCAGTTCCCCCGACAGGGTTCGCACAGATACGCAGTATTTT
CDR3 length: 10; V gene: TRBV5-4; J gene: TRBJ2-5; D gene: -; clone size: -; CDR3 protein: CASSLETQYF; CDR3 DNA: TGTGCCAGCAGCTTGGAGACCCAGTACTTC
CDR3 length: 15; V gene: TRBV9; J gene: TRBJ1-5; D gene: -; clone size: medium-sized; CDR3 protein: CASSFTGFSNQPQHF; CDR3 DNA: TGTGCCAGCAGCTTTACAGGGTTTAGCAATCAGCCCCAGCATTTT
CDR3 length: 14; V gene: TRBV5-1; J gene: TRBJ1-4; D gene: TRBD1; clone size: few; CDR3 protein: CASSLQGSNEKLFF; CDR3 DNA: TGCGCCAGCAGTTTACAGGGGTCTAATGAAAAACTGTTTTTT
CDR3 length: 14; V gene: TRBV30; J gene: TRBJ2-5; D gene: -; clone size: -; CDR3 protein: CAYLRDGQKKTQYF; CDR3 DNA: TGTGCCTACTTACGGGACGGACAAAAAAAGACCCAGTACTTC
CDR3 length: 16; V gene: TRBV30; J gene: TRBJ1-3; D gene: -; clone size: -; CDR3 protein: CAWSATRRFSGNTIYF; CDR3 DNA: TGTGCCTGGAGTGCTACCAGGCGTTTCTCTGGAAACACCATATATTTT
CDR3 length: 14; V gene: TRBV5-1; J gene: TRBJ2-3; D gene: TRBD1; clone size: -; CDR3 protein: CASSVAPPTGNCYF; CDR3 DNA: TGCGCCAGCAGCGTCGCCCCCCCGACAGGGAACTGTTATTTT
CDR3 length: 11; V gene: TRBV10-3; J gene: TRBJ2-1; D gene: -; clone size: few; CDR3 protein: CAIDVGDEQFF; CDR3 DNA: TGTGCCATCGATGTAGGGGATGAGCAGTTCTTC
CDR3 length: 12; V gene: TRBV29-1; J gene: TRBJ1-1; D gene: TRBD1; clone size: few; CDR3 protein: CSAGQGGTEAFF; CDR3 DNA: TGCAGCGCCGGACAGGGTGGCACTGAAGCTTTCTTT
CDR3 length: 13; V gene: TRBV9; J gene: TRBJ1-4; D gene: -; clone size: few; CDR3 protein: CASSTPGKVGLFF; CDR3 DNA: TGTGCCAGCAGCACCCCAGGGAAGGTTGGGCTGTTTTTT
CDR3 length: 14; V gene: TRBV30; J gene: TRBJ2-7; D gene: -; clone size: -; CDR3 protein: CAWSALLGIYEQYF; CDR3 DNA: TGTGCCTGGAGTGCCTTATTGGGGATCTACGAGCAGTACTTC
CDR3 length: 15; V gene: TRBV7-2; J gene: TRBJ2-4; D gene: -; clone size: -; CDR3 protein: CASSPVSGTKNIQYF; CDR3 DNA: TGTGCCAGCAGCCCCGTTAGCGGAACCAAAAACATTCAGTACTTC
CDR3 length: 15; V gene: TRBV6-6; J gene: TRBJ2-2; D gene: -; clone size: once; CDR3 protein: CASSQRRSNTGELFF; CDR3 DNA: TGTGCCAGCAGCCAACGGCGCTCGAACACCGGGGAGCTGTTTTTT
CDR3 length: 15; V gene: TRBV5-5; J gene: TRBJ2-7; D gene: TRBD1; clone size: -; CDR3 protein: CASSLVWAGGNEQYF; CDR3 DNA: TGTGCCAGCAGCTTGGTTTGGGCAGGGGGCAACGAGCAGTACTTC
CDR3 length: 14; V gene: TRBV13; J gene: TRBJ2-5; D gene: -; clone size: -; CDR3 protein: CASSPAGAQETQYF; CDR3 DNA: TGTGCCAGCAGCCCTGCAGGGGCCCAAGAGACCCAGTACTTC
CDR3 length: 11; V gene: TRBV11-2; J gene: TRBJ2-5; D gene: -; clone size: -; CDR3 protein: CASSFQETQYF; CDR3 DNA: TGTGCCAGCAGCTTCCAAGAGACCCAGTACTTC
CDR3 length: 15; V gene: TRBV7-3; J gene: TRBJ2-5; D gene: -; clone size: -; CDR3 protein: CASSLTLEPQETQYF; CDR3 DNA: TGTGCCAGCAGCTTAACGCTAGAACCCCAAGAGACCCAGTACTTC
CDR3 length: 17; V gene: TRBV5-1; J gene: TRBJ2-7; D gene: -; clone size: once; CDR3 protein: CASSSQAQQLNPYEQYF; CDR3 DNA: TGCGCCAGCAGCTCCCAGGCCCAACAGTTAAACCCCTACGAGCAGTACTTC
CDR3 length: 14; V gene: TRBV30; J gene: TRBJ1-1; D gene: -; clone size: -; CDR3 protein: CAWSVLSANTEAFF; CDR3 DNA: TGTGCCTGGAGTGTCTTATCGGCGAACACTGAAGCTTTCTTT
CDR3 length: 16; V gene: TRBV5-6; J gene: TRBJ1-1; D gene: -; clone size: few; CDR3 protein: CASSLLQGPSLTEAFF; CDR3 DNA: TGTGCCAGCAGCCTCCTACAGGGCCCCAGCCTCACTGAAGCTTTCTTT
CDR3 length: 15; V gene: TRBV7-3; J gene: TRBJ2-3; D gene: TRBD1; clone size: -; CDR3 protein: CASSLMAGGTDTQYF; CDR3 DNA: TGTGCCAGCAGCTTAATGGCAGGGGGTACAGATACGCAGTATTTT
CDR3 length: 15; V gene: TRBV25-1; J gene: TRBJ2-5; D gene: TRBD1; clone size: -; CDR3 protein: CASSDLTGGMETQYF; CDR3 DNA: TGTGCCAGCAGTGATCTGACAGGGGGCATGGAGACCCAGTACTTC
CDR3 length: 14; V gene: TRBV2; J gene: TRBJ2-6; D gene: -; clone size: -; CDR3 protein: CASSWNSGANVLTF; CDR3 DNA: TGTGCCAGCAGTTGGAACTCTGGGGCCAACGTCCTGACTTTC
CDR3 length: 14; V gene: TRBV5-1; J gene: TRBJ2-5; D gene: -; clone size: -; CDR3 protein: CASSLAGQQETQYF; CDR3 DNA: TGCGCCAGCAGCTTGGCCGGACAGCAAGAGACCCAGTACTTC
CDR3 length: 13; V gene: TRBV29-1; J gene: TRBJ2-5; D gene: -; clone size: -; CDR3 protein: CSVGGGSGDWEYF; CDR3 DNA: -
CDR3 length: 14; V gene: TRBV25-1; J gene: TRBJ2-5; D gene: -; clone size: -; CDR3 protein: CASRGSGPEETQYF; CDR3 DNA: TGTGCCAGCAGAGGTTCAGGCCCAGAAGAGACCCAGTACTTC
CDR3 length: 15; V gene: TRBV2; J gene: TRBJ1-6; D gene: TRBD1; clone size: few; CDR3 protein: CASSVGQGGNSPLHF; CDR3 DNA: TGTGCCAGCAGTGTCGGACAGGGCGGTAATTCACCCCTCCACTTT
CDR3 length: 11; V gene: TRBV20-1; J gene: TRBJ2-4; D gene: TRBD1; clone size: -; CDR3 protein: CTPGGQNIQYF; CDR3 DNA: TGCACTCCAGGGGGCCAAAACATTCAGTACTTC
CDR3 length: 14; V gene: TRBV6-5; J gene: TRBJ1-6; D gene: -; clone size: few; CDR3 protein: CASSIQAWNSPLHF; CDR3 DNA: TGTGCCAGCAGTATACAAGCGTGGAATTCACCCCTCCACTTT
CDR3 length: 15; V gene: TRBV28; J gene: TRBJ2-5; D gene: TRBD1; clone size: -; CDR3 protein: CASSSGQGNQETQYF; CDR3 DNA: TGTGCCAGCAGTTCTGGACAGGGCAACCAAGAGACCCAGTACTTC
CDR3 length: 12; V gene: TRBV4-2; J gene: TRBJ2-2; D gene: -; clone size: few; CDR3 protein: CASSQVTGELFF; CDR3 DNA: TGTGCCAGCAGCCAAGTCACCGGGGAGCTGTTTTTT
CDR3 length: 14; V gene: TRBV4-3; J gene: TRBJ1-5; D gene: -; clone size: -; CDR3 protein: CASSQFRGGQPQHF; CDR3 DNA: TGCGCCAGCAGCCAATTCAGGGGAGGTCAGCCCCAGCATTTT
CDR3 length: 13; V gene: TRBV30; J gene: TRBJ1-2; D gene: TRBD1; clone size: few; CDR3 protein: CAWEQRTGRGYTF; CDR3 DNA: TGTGCCTGGGAACAAAGGACAGGGAGAGGCTACACCTTC
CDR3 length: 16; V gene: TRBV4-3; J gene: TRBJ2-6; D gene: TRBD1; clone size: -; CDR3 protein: CASSHSGGAGANVLTF; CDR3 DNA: TGCGCCAGCAGCCACTCAGGGGGCGCTGGGGCCAACGTCCTGACTTTC
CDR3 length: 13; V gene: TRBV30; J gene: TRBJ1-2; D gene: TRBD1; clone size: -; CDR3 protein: CAWNTGTVTGYTF; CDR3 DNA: TGTGCCTGGAACACCGGGACAGTGACTGGCTACACCTTC
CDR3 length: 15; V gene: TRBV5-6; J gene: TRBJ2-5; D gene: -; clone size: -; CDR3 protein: CASSLERRGQETQYF; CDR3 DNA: TGTGCCAGCAGCTTGGAGCGGAGGGGGCAAGAGACCCAGTACTTC
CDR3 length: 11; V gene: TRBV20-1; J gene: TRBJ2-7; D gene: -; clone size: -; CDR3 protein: CSAKNAYEQYF; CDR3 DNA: TGCAGTGCTAAGAATGCCTACGAGCAGTACTTC
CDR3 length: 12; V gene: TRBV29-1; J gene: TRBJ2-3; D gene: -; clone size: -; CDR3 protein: CSAPQGSDTQYF; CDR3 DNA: TGCAGTGCACCACAGGGAAGTGATACGCAGTATTTT
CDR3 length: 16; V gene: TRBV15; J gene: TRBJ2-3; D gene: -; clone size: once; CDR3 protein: CATSRDPRGKTDTQYF; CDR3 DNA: TGTGCCACCAGCAGAGATCCGAGGGGTAAAACAGATACGCAGTATTTT
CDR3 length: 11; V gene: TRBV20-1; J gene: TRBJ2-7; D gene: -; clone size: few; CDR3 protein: CSARVITEQYF; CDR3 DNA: TGCAGTGCTAGAGTAATAACCGAGCAGTACTTC
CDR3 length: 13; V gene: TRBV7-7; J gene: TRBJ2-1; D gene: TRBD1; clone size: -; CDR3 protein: CASSPGTGNEQFF; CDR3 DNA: TGTGCTAGCAGCCCCGGGACAGGGAATGAGCAGTTCTTC
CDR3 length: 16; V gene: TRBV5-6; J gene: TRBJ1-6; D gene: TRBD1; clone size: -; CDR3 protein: CASSLFRDRGHPPLHF; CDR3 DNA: TGTGCCAGCAGCTTGTTCCGGGACAGGGGCCACCCACCCCTCCACTTT
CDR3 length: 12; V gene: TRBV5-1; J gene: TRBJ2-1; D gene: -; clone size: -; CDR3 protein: CASNGLTNEQFF; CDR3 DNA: TGCGCCAGCAACGGCTTGACCAATGAGCAGTTCTTC
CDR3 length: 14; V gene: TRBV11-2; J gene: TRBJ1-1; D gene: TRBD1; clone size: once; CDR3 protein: CASSGTGRDTEAFF; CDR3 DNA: TGTGCCAGCAGCGGGACAGGTCGTGACACTGAAGCTTTCTTT
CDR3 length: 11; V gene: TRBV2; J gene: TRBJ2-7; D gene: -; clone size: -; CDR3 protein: CASSGYYEQYF; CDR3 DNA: TGTGCCAGCAGTGGGTATTACGAGCAGTACTTC
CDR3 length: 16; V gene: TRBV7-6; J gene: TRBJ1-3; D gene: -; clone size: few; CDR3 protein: CASSLRGTSSGNTIYF; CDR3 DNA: TGTGCCAGCAGCTTAAGGGGCACGAGCTCTGGAAACACCATATATTTT
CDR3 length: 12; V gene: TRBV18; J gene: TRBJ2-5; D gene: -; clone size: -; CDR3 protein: CASSPRGETQYF; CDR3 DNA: TGTGCCAGCTCACCACGGGGGGAGACCCAGTACTTC
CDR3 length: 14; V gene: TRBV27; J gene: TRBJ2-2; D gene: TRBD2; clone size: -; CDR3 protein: CASSLAGGAGELFF; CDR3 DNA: TGTGCCAGCAGTTTAGCGGGGGGAGCCGGGGAGCTGTTTTTT
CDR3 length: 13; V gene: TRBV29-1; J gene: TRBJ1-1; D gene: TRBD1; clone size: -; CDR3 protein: CSVATGLFTEAFF; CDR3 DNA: TGCAGCGTGGCGACAGGGTTATTCACTGAAGCTTTCTTT